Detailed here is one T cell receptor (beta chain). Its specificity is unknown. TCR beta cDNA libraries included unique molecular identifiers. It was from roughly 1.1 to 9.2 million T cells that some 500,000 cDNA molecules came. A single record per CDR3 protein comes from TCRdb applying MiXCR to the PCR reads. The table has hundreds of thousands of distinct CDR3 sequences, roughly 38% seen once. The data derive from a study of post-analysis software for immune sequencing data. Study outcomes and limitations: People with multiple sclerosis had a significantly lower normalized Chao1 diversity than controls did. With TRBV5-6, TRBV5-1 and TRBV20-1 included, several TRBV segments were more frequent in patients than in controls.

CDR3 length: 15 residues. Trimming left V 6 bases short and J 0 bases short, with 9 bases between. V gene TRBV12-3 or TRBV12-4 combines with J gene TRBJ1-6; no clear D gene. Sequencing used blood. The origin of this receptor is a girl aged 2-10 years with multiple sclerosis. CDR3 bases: TGTGCCAGCAGGTCTTACAGCTCCTATAATTCACCCCTCCACTTT. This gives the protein CASRSYSSYNSPLHF.